The T cell receptor (beta chain) under discussion was sequenced for a study of T cell responses to AZD1222 COVID-19 vaccine. Between the trimmed V and J ends, which lost 0 bases and 4 bases, there was a span of 10 bases. Germline V gene sequence: CDR1 LGHDT, CDR2 YNNKEL (reference sequence). This CDR3 contains 14 residues. Overall study findings and caveats: Just a handful of people given AZD1222 tested seropositive at baseline. Distributed over spike, vaccine-associated CD4 TCRs predominated at 160-218 and 743-854. The donors showed a predominance of white British ancestry and of females, with possible underestimation of clonal diversity.

Clones were sequenced by immunoSEQ multiplex PCR, and TCRdb holds only the in-frame ones, with some missing. Found here are about 120,000 clones, around 91% of them singletons; the top ten hold 4% to 5.5%. In its sample, this clone was seen once. Its antigen is still unknown. V usage is TRBV3-1 (or the pseudogene TRBV3-2) and J usage is TRBJ2-7, with D possibly being TRBD1 (5 bases). Sample: peripheral blood, taken on day 0 of MenACWY control vaccination. This receptor was identified in an adult in good health. CDR3 coding DNA: TGTGCCAGCAGCCAAGATCCTGACAGTTACGAGCAGTACTTC. Protein product: CASSQDPDSYEQYF.